One and the same sample provided the 26 T cell receptor beta chains below, sequenced in a study of long-term antiretroviral therapy in people with HIV. It was version v3.0 of the immunoSEQ assay that was run at survey level. Produced via immunoSEQ multiplex PCR; TCRdb's table is partial and in-frame only. The repertoire holds more than 15,000 clones, with around 94% as singletons. This specimen was unsorted PBMCs, taken around 6.4 years after starting antiretroviral therapy. These receptors were taken from a woman in her 50s with HIV.

The CDR3 sequence is CASSLGRGDTQYF. CDR3 DNA: TGTGCCAGCAGCTTAGGGAGAGGAGATACGCAGTATTTT. The rearrangement uses TRBV7-2 and TRBJ2-3; no clear D gene. The CDR3 is 13 amino acids. Germline V gene data show CDR1 as SGHTA and CDR2 as FQGNSA. Between the trimmed V and J ends, which lost 1 base and 5 bases, there was a span of 7 bases. Full variable domain (outside the CDR3, taken from reference TRBV7-2 and TRBJ2-3): GAGVSQSPSNKVTEKGKDVELRCDPISGHTALYWYRQSLGQGLEFLIYFQGNSAPDKSGLPSDRFSAERTGGSVSTLTIQRTQQEDSAVYLCASSLGRGDTQYFGPGTRLTVL.

V usage is TRBV27 and J usage is TRBJ2-5, with D perhaps matching TRBD1 (5 bases). Looked up from germline, CDR1 is MNHEY and CDR2 is SMNVEV (reference sequence). Trimming took off 10 bases at V and 4 bases at J, with 19 bases between the two ends. The CDR3 runs to 14 residues. The CDR3 sequence is CATHHPGSRETQYF. The CDR3 DNA is TGTGCCACCCATCATCCAGGGTCTAGAGAGACCCAGTACTTC.

The chain couples TRBV5-4 to TRBJ2-7; a possible D gene is TRBD2 (5 bases). The CDR3 spans 15 residues. The V gene's germline CDR1 is SGHNT and CDR2 YYREEE (reference sequence). Deletions cut 4 bases from V and 2 bases from J, with 16 bases between. CDR3 nucleotide sequence: TGTGCCAGCAGCCTGGTGGGGAGCCCAACCTACGAGCAGTACTTC. Translating gives CASSLVGSPTYEQYF.

The CDR3 protein is CASSLQDGETQYF. DNA of the CDR3: TGTGCCAGCAGCTTGCAGGATGGAGAGACCCAGTACTTC. The gene calls are TRBV5-4 and TRBJ2-5; D is ambiguous. V was cut by 1 base and J by 4 bases, with 8 bases left in between. This CDR3 has 13 residues. Germline V gene sequence: CDR1 SGHNT, CDR2 YYREEE (reference sequence).

This chain uses TRBV5-4 with TRBJ2-1, with TRBD2 matching 12 bases. J gave up 2 bases and V 4 bases, and 16 bases lay outside the gene matches. Germline loops: CDR1 SGHNT, CDR2 YYREEE (reference sequence). CDR3 length: 20 residues. CDR3 sequence (DNA): TGTGCCAGCAGCATTGGCTTCGGGACTAGCGGGTCGGCTGCCTACAATGAGCAGTTCTTC. It translates to CASSIGFGTSGSAAYNEQFF.

The CDR3 protein is CASSTTRGAGELFF. The CDR3, as DNA: TGTGCCAGCAGCACAACCCGGGGTGCCGGGGAGCTGTTTTTT. The gene calls are TRBV11-1 and TRBJ2-2; TRBD2 might be the D (5 bases). CDR3 size: 14 residues. Trimming cost V 5 bases and J 6 bases, with 13 bases left between them. Germline V gene data show CDR1 as SGHAT and CDR2 as FQDESV (reference sequence).

The chain joins TRBV4-3 to TRBJ2-7; TRBD2 matches 8 bases. V shed 3 bases and J 7 bases; nucleotides not matched to a gene: 14. There are 16 residues in the CDR3. CDR1 is LGHNA and CDR2 is YSLEER in the germline V gene. Here the CDR3 DNA reads TGCGCCAGCAGCCAGGAGCGACTAGCTCGGGGGGGGGAGCAGTACTTC. This translates into CASSQERLARGGEQYF.

The V and J genes are TRBV5-1 and TRBJ2-7; 7 bases are a match to TRBD2. Germline V CDR1 and CDR2: SGHRS, YFSETQ. The length of the CDR3 is 13 residues. Trimming cost V 6 bases and J 3 bases; bases outside gene matches: 6. CDR3 coding DNA: TGCGCCAGCATGGCTAGCGGAAACTACGAGCAGTACTTC. Its protein is CASMASGNYEQYF.

The chain employs TRBV10-1 and TRBJ2-1, with 14 bases matching TRBD2. J was trimmed by 10 bases and V by 3 bases; bases with no gene match: 5. This CDR3 has 15 amino acids. Germline-derived CDR1 and CDR2 are WNHNN and SYGVQD (reference sequence). The CDR3 DNA reads as TGCGCCAGCAGTGAACCGGGACTAGCGGGAGAAGAGCAGTTCTTC. Translation gives CASSEPGLAGEEQFF.

This chain uses TRBV7-9 with TRBJ2-7; the D is unclear. Germline CDR1 SEHNR, CDR2 FQNEAQ (reference sequence). V was clipped by 1 base and J by 1 base, with 11 bases between them. The CDR3 is 15 residues long. CDR3 region: CASSLVGIVSYEQYF. CDR3 nucleotide sequence: TGTGCCAGCAGCTTAGTAGGGATTGTATCCTACGAGCAGTACTTC.

The rearrangement joins TRBV2 to TRBJ1-5, with TRBD1 matching 8 bases. Germline V gene sequence: CDR1 SNHLY, CDR2 FYNNEI. The trim removed 6 bases at V and 0 bases at J, leaving 7 bases unmatched. This CDR3 comprises 16 residues. The CDR3 sequence is CASRVGQGNSNQPQHF. The CDR3 DNA is TGTGCCAGCAGGGTTGGACAGGGTAATAGCAATCAGCCCCAGCATTTT.

The rearrangement joins TRBV29-1 to TRBJ2-5; 7 bases match TRBD2. V gave up 6 bases and J gave up 7 bases; unmatched junction bases: 14. The CDR3 is 14 residues long. Germline V CDR1 and CDR2: SQVTM, ANQGSEA. CDR3 bases: TGCAGCGTCGCCGCAAAGGGAGGGGAAGCGACCCAGTACTTC. This gives the protein CSVAAKGGEATQYF.

This clone appeared a single time. The V gene is TRBV9, the J gene TRBJ2-1; 13 nucleotides agree with TRBD2. Per germline, CDR1 SGDLS and CDR2 YYNGEE. The CDR3 contains 17 residues. The V gene end was trimmed by 2 bases and the J gene end by 12 bases; junction bases not matched to a gene: 14. CDR3: CASSVRRGTSGIDVQFF. For the CDR3, the DNA is TGTGCCAGCAGCGTCCGAAGGGGGACTAGCGGGATAGACGTGCAGTTCTTC.

CDR3 nucleotides: TGTGCCAGCAGCTTATCCGGGACAGGGCCATACGAGCAGTACTTC. Encoded protein: CASSLSGTGPYEQYF. The rearrangement uses TRBV11-3 and TRBJ2-7; 9 nucleotides agree with TRBD1. Germline values: CDR1 SGHNT, CDR2 YENEEA. CDR3 length: 15 amino acids. With V trimmed by 2 bases and J by 4 bases, 6 bases remained unmatched. The full variable domain, its missing parts supplied by reference TRBV11-3 and TRBJ2-7, is EAGVVQSPRYKIIEKKQPVAFWCNPISGHNTLYWYLQNLGQGPELLIRYENEEAVDDSQLPKDRFSAERLKGVDSTLKIQPAELGDSAVYLCASSLSGTGPYEQYFGPGTRLTVT.

The V and J genes are TRBV5-1 and TRBJ1-5; D not resolved. Between the trimmed V and J ends, which lost 0 bases and 4 bases, there was a span of 5 bases. The CDR3 consists of 13 residues. Germline CDR1 is SGHRS and CDR2 is YFSETQ. The chain's CDR3 is CASSLGQNQPQHF. The CDR3, as DNA: TGCGCCAGCAGCTTGGGACAAAATCAGCCCCAGCATTTT.

The V call is TRBV5-1, the J call TRBJ2-2; 9 bases align to TRBD2. After removal of 5 bases from V and 5 bases from J, the junction contained 4 bases not matched to a gene. Per germline, CDR1 SGHRS and CDR2 YFSETQ. This CDR3 spans 14 amino acids. This chain's CDR3 is CASSSGSGTGELFF. As DNA, the CDR3 is TGCGCCAGCAGTAGCGGGAGTGGGACCGGGGAGCTGTTTTTT.

This chain links TRBV7-2 with TRBJ2-2; no definite D call. V lost 1 base and J 2 bases, leaving 8 bases between the germline ends. Looked up from germline, CDR1 is SGHTA and CDR2 is FQGNSA. The CDR3 covers 15 residues. The CDR3 bases are TGTGCCAGCAGCTTAGAGAGCATTAACACCGGGGAGCTGTTTTTT. This encodes CASSLESINTGELFF. The full variable domain, in which reference TRBV7-2 and TRBJ2-2 provide the parts outside the CDR3, is GAGVSQSPSNKVTEKGKDVELRCDPISGHTALYWYRQSLGQGLEFLIYFQGNSAPDKSGLPSDRFSAERTGGSVSTLTIQRTQQEDSAVYLCASSLESINTGELFFGEGSRLTVL.

The chain carries TRBV19 and TRBJ1-4; no definite D call. CDR1 and CDR2 (germline): LNHDA, SQIVND (reference sequence). The CDR3 extends over 12 amino acids. With 7 bases removed from V and 5 bases from J, the gap between germline ends came to 8 bases. The CDR3 is CASTTGNEKLFF. CDR3 coding DNA: TGTGCCAGTACGACTGGGAATGAAAAACTGTTTTTT.

The chain couples TRBV19 to TRBJ2-7; 8 bases agree with TRBD1. CDR3 length: 15 residues. The ends lost 3 bases at V and 2 bases at J; junction bases unmatched: 6. Germline loops: CDR1 LNHDA, CDR2 SQIVND (reference sequence). The CDR3 spells CASSIRGQGAYEQYF. CDR3 in DNA: TGTGCCAGTAGTATCAGAGGACAGGGAGCCTACGAGCAGTACTTC.

The gene calls are TRBV4-2 and TRBJ2-7; 11 positions match TRBD2. Germline trimming cut 0 bases from V and 3 bases from J; bases unmatched to any gene: 7. The CDR3 loop spans 17 amino acids. The V gene's germline CDR1 is LGHNA and CDR2 YNFKEQ. The CDR3 is CASSQDYTSGSFYEQYF. CDR3 sequence (DNA): TGTGCCAGCAGCCAAGATTATACTAGCGGGAGTTTCTACGAGCAGTACTTC.

The chain employs TRBV7-6 and TRBJ2-7, with 10 bases matching TRBD2. In germline, CDR1 is SGHVS, CDR2 FNYEAQ. V dropped 5 bases and J dropped 4; count of bases not matched to a gene: 11. The CDR3 loop spans 16 amino acids. The CDR3 protein is CASSLLAGATIYEQYF. CDR3 in DNA: TGTGCCAGCAGCCTCCTAGCGGGAGCGACAATATACGAGCAGTACTTC.

This clone was seen a few times. The chain links TRBV6-5 to TRBJ2-7; 9 bases fit TRBD1. Trimming removed 4 bases from V and 4 bases from J; junction bases left unmatched: 5. Germline V lookup: CDR1 MNHEY, CDR2 SVGAGI. The CDR3 is 14 amino acids. CDR3 in DNA: TGTGCCAGCAGTTTAACGGACAGGGGTTACGAGCAGTACTTC. Encoded protein: CASSLTDRGYEQYF.

The rearrangement joins TRBV19 to TRBJ1-5, with TRBD1 identical over 8 bases. Trimming cost V 4 bases and J 3 bases; bases outside gene matches: 8. Germline V CDR1 and CDR2: LNHDA, SQIVND (reference sequence). The CDR3 has 16 residues. CDR3 sequence: CASSSPDRGANQPQHF. For the CDR3, the DNA is TGTGCCAGTAGTAGCCCCGACAGGGGTGCCAATCAGCCCCAGCATTTT.

V usage is TRBV5-6 and J usage is TRBJ2-3, with a weak D call TRBD2 (5 bases). This CDR3 has 16 residues. The germline V gene has CDR1 SGHDT and CDR2 YYEEEE. Trimming cost V 0 bases and J 2 bases, with 13 bases left between them. CDR3 region: CASSLGPSFDTDTQYF. As DNA, the CDR3 is TGTGCCAGCAGCTTGGGTCCTAGCTTTGACACAGATACGCAGTATTTT.

The chain joins TRBV7-2 to TRBJ2-7; D is perhaps TRBD2 (6 bases). Trimming cost V 2 bases and J 0 bases, with 11 bases left between them. Germline V lookup: CDR1 SGHTA, CDR2 FQGNSA. CDR3 size: 15 residues. DNA for the CDR3: TGTGCCAGCAGCTTAACGGGGGTTGACTCCTACGAGCAGTACTTC. Its protein is CASSLTGVDSYEQYF.

The chain links TRBV7-9 to TRBJ2-7, with D tentatively TRBD1 or TRBD2 (6 bases each). This CDR3 region has 16 residues. Germline V gene lookup returns CDR1 SEHNR and CDR2 FQNEAQ (reference sequence). Trimming took off 1 base at V and 4 bases at J, with 17 bases between the two ends. CDR3 in amino acids: CASSLGEGGRDYEQYF. CDR3 DNA: TGTGCCAGCAGCTTAGGCGAGGGGGGCAGGGATTACGAGCAGTACTTC.